The rows below give T cell receptor beta chains drawn from one sample of a study of cytomegalovirus exposure and HLA in healthy donors. The data were produced by immunoSEQ multiplex PCR, yet TCRdb's version contains in-frame clones alone and is incomplete. Counted here are 95,000 to 150,000 clones, about 73% occurring once; the ten biggest clones make up around 4%. Material for sequencing was PBMCs. These receptors all come from a woman between 40 and 50 years old in good health and CMV-seronegative. The CDR3 runs from the conserved cysteine through the conserved F or W. The D gene is left open where the match is weak. Clone size is given for some rows only: seen once, a few or many times, or a class if the clone is expanded.

>TRBJ2-1|few|TRBD1|TRBV7-7
TGTGCCAGCAGCCAGACAGGGGGACCCTACAATGAGCAGTTCTTC
CASSQTGGPYNEQFF
>TRBJ2-7|.|.|TRBV5-6
TGTGCCAGCAGCTTGGGGGCAGGGCCCCTCTACGAGCAGTACTTC
CASSLGAGPLYEQYF
>TRBJ2-3|.|.|TRBV10-3
TGTGCCATCAGTGAGCTAGATACGCAGTATTTT
CAISELDTQYF
>TRBJ2-4|.|TRBD1|TRBV7-2
TGTGCCAGCAGCTTCGTTCCACGGACAGGGAACATTCAGTACTTC
CASSFVPRTGNIQYF
>TRBJ1-6|.|.|TRBV6-5
TGTGCCAGCAGTTACTCCGAGATCCATAATTCACCCCTCCACTTT
CASSYSEIHNSPLHF
>TRBJ1-1|.|.|TRBV7-9
TGTTCCAGCAGCTTACGGGGTGCTGAAGCTTTCTTT
CSSSLRGAEAFF
>TRBJ2-3|once|TRBD2|TRBV7-8
TGTGCCAGCAGCCTGGGACTAGCGGGCACAGATACGCAGTATTTT
CASSLGLAGTDTQYF
>TRBJ2-7|.|TRBD1|TRBV27
TGTGCCAGCAGTTTATTCCAGGGGGCCTACGAGCAGTACTTC
CASSLFQGAYEQYF
>TRBJ1-2|.|.|TRBV28
TGTGCCAGCAGTTTATACCGAGGAAGGGGGTATGGCTACACCTTC
CASSLYRGRGYGYTF
>TRBJ2-3|.|TRBD2|TRBV5-4
TGTGCCAGCAGGACTAGCGGGAGGTCAGATACGCAGTATTTT
CASRTSGRSDTQYF
>TRBJ2-1|.|.|TRBV5-3
TGTGCCAGAAGCTTGAGATGGGGGGGGCCCATAAATGAGCAGTTCTTC
CARSLRWGGPINEQFF
>TRBJ1-5|.|.|TRBV6-1
TGTGCCAGCAGTGAAAGTGGGAGACAGCCCCAGCATTTT
CASSESGRQPQHF
>TRBJ2-1|.|TRBD2|TRBV7-3
TGTGCCAGCAGCTCATCGGGGGGAAATGAGCAGTTCTTC
CASSSSGGNEQFF
>TRBJ1-6|.|TRBD1|TRBV2
TGTGCCAGCAGTGGAGAGGGACAGGGTTCACCCCTCCACTTT
CASSGEGQGSPLHF
>TRBJ1-2|.|TRBD1|TRBV10-1
TGCGCCAGCAGGCCCGGGACAGGGAAGGAAAACTATGGCTACACCTTC
CASRPGTGKENYGYTF
>TRBJ2-7|.|TRBD2|TRBV19
TGTGCCAGTAGTCCCACTAGCGGGGCCTCCTACGAGCAGTACTTC
CASSPTSGASYEQYF
>TRBJ2-3|.|.|TRBV20-1
TGCAGTGCTAAAGCGGATACGCAGTATTTT
CSAKADTQYF
>TRBJ1-2|.|TRBD1|TRBV6-5
TGTGCCATCAAACAGGGGGCCAACTATGGCTACACCTTC
CAIKQGANYGYTF
>TRBJ2-7|.|.|TRBV9
TGTGCCAGCAGCGTAGAATCCCACAGCTATTACTACGAGCAGTACTTC
CASSVESHSYYYEQYF
>TRBJ2-3|.|.|TRBV5-5
TGTGCCAGCAGCTTGTCAGGGCTTCCCGATACGCAGTATTTT
CASSLSGLPDTQYF
>TRBJ1-1|.|.|TRBV7-2
TGTGCCAGCAGCTTTGGGACACAAGGGGCTACAGAAGCTTTCTTT
CASSFGTQGATEAFF
>TRBJ2-1|once|TRBD1|TRBV6-1
TGTGCCAGTCGCCGGGACAGGGGCCCCAATGAGCAGTTCTTC
CASRRDRGPNEQFF
>TRBJ2-3|.|.|TRBV19
TGTGCCAGTAGGAAACTGACAGGTAGCACAGATACGCAGTATTTT
CASRKLTGSTDTQYF
>TRBJ1-5|once|.|TRBV9
TGTGCCAGCAGCGTAGCAGGCCTTAGCAATCAGCCCCAGCATTTT
CASSVAGLSNQPQHF